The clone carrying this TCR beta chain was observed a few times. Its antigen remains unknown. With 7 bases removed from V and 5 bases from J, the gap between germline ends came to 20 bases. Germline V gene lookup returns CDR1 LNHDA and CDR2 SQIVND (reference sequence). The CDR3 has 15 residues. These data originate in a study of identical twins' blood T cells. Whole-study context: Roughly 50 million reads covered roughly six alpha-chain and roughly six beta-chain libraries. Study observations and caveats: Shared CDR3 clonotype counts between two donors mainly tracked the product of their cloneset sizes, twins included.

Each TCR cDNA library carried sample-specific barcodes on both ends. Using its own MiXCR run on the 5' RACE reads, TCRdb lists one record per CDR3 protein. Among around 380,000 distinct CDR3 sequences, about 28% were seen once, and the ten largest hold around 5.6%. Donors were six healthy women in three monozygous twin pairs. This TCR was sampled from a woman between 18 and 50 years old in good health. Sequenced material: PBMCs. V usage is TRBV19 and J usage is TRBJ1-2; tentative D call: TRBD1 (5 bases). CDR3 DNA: TGTGCCAGTAAGGAGCGGTCGGGGGACTCTTATGGCTACACCTTC. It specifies CASKERSGDSYGYTF.